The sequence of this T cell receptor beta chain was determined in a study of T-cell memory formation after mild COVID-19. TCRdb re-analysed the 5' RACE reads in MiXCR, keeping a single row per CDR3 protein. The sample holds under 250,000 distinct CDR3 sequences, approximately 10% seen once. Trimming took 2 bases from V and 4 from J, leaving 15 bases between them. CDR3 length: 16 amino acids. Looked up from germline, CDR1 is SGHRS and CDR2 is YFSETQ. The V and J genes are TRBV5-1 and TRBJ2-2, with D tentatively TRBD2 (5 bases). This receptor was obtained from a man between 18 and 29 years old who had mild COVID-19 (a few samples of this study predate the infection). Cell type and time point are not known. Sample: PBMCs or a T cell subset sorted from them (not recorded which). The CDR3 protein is CASSFFSAGGTGELFF. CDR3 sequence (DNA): TGCGCCAGCAGCTTTTTTTCGGCGGGCGGCACCGGGGAGCTGTTTTTT. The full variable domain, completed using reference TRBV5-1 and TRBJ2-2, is KAGVTQTPRYLIKTRGQQVTLSCSPISGHRSVSWYQQTPGQGLQFLFEYFSETQRNKGNFPGRFSGRQFSNSRSEMNVSTLELGDSALYLCASSFFSAGGTGELFFGEGSRLTVL.